The 4 T cell receptor beta chains presented below share a single source sample, sequenced in a study of blood T cell repertoires in COVID-19. This table comes from immunoSEQ multiplex PCR, and its TCRdb copy is limited to in-frame clones, with some not included. The repertoire has roughly 150,000 clones, approximately 84% of them found once; the top ten carry more than 7%. Sequencing used peripheral blood. All receptors derive from a human donor in a cohort sampled during active COVID-19.

CDR3 in amino acids: CASSSSGLAGELFF. The CDR3 coding sequence is TGTGCCAGCAGTTCATCGGGGTTGGCCGGGGAGCTGTTTTTT. The V call is TRBV11-3, the J call TRBJ2-2; a possible D gene is TRBD2 (5 bases). Germline CDR1 reads SGHNT; CDR2 reads YENEEA. Trimming cost V 6 bases and J 6 bases, with 14 bases left between them. The CDR3 consists of 14 residues.

This chain joins TRBV15 and TRBJ1-3; D possibly corresponds to TRBD1 (6 bases). V lost 0 bases, J lost 0 bases, and 9 bases lay in between. The length of the CDR3 is 16 residues. The germline gives CDR1 LNHNV, CDR2 YYDKDF (reference sequence). The CDR3 here is CATSRDRQVSGNTIYF. Written as DNA, the CDR3 is TGTGCCACCAGCAGAGATCGACAGGTCTCTGGAAACACCATATATTTT.

This clone was observed once. The chain is built from TRBV7-2 and TRBJ2-7, with 9 bases matching TRBD1. CDR3 length equals 13 residues. Germline V gives CDR1 SGHTA, CDR2 FQGNSA. Germline trimming cut 4 bases from V and 3 bases from J; bases unmatched to any gene: 1. CDR3 sequence (DNA): TGTGCCAGCAGCTGGGACAGGGACTACGAGCAGTACTTC. It codes for CASSWDRDYEQYF.

This clone was seen many times. This chain joins TRBV7-3 and TRBJ2-3, with D uncertain. V was clipped by 1 base and J by 3 bases, with 5 bases between them. There are 13 residues in the CDR3. Per the germline V gene, CDR1 is SGHTA and CDR2 is FQGTGA. CDR3 DNA sequence: TGTGCCAGCAGCTTAATCGGGACAGATACGCAGTATTTT. This translates into CASSLIGTDTQYF.